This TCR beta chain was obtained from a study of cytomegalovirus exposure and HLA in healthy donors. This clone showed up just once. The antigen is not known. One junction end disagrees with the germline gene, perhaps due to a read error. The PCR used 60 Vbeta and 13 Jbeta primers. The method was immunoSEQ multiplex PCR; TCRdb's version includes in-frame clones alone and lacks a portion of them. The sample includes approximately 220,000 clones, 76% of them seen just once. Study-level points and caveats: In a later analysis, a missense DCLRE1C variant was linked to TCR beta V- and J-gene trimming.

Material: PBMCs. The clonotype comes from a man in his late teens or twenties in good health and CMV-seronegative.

CDR3 sequence (DNA): TGTGCTAGCAGCTTAGGGCCAGTCAATGAGCAGTTCTTC. It translates to CASSLGPVNEQFF. The chain has TRBV7-7 and TRBJ2-1; no firm D call. The CDR3 consists of 13 residues. Germline assignment: CDR1 SSHAT and CDR2 FNYEAQ (reference sequence).